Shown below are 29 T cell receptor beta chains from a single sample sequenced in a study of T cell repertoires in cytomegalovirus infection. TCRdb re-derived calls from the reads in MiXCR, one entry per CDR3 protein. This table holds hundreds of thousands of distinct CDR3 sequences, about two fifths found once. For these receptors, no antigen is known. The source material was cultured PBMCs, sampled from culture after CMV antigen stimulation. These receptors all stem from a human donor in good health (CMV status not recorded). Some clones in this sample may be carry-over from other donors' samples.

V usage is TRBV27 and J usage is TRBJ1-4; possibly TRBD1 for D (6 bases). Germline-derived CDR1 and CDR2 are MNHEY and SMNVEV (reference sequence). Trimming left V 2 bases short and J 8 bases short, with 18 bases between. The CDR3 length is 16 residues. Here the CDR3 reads CASSLRLGGRWEKLFF. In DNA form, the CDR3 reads TGTGCCAGCAGTTTACGTTTGGGGGGGCGATGGGAAAAACTGTTTTTT.

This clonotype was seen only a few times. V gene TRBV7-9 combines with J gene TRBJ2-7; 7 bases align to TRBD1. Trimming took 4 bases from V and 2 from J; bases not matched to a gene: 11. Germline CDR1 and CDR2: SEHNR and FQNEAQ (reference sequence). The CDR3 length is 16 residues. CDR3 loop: CASSSNRGLETYEQYF. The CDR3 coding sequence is TGTGCCAGCAGCTCTAACAGGGGTCTGGAGACCTACGAGCAGTACTTC.

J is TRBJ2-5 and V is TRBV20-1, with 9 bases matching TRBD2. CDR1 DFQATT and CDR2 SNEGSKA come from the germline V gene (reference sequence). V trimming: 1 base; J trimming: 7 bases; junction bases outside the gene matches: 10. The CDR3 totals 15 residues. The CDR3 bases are TGCAGTGCTAGAGTCGGGGGACTAGCTGGTGGGACCCAGTACTTC. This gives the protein CSARVGGLAGGTQYF.

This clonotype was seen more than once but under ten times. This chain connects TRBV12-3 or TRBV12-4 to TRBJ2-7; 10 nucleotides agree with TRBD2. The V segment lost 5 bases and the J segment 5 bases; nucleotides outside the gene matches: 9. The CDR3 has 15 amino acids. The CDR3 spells CASSAPERGGHEQYF. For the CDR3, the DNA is TGTGCCAGCAGTGCCCCCGAGCGGGGGGGCCACGAGCAGTACTTC.

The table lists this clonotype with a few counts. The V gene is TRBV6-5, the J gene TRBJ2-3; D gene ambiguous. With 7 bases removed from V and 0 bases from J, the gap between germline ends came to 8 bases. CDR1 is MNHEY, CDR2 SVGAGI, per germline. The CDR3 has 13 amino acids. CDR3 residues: CASTPRSTDTQYF. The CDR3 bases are TGTGCCAGCACCCCGAGGAGCACAGATACGCAGTATTTT.

CDR3 bases: TGTGCCAGCCATCACAGCGGGAGGCGGTACAATGAGCAGTTCTTC. Translating it yields CASHHSGRRYNEQFF. J is TRBJ2-1 and V is TRBV5-4; 9 bases fit TRBD2. CDR1 SGHNT and CDR2 YYREEE come from the germline V gene (reference sequence). The CDR3 has 15 residues. Trimming at V came to 7 bases and at J to 4 bases, leaving 9 bases not matched to a gene.

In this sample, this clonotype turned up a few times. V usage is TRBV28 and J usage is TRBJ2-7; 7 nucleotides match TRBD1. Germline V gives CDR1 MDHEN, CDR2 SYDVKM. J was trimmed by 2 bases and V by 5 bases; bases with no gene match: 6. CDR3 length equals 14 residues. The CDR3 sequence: CASSRNQGAYEQYF. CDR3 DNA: TGTGCCAGCAGTCGTAACCAGGGGGCCTACGAGCAGTACTTC.

The CDR3: CASSRDIYLTQHF. The CDR3, as DNA: TGTGCCAGCAGTCGGGACATCTACTTGACCCAGCATTTT. This rearrangement joins TRBV6-1 to TRBJ1-5; possible D gene TRBD1, 6 bases. V lost 5 bases and J 11 bases, leaving 16 bases between the germline ends. Germline V gene sequence: CDR1 MNHNS, CDR2 SASEGT. CDR3 size: 13 residues.

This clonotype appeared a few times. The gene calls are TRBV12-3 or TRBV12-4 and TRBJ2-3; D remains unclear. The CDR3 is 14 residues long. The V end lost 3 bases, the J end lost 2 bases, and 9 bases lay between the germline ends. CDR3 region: CASSLIGPTDTQYF. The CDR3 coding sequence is TGTGCCAGCAGTTTGATTGGCCCCACAGATACGCAGTATTTT.

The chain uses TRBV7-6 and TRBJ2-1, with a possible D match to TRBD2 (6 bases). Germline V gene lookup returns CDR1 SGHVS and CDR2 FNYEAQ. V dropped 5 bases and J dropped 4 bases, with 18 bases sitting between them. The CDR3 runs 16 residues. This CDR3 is CASSPDRAAGYNEQFF. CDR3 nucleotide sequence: TGTGCCAGCAGCCCCGACCGGGCGGCGGGGTACAATGAGCAGTTCTTC.

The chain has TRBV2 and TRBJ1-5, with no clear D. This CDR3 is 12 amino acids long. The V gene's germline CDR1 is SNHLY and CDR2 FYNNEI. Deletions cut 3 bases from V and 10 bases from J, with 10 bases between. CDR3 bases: TGTGCCAGCAGTGAGGGATCGGAACCCCAGCATTTT. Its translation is CASSEGSEPQHF.

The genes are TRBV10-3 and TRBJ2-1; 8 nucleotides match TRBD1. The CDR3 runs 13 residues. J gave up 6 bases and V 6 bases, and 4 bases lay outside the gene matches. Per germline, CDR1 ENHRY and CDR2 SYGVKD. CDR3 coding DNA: TGTGCCATCAGAGGACAGGGTACCAATGAGCAGTTCTTC. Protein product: CAIRGQGTNEQFF.

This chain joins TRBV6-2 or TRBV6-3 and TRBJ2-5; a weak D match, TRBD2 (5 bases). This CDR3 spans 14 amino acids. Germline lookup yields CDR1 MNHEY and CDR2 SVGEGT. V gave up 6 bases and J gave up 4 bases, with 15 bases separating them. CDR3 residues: CASSFQLAGETQYF. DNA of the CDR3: TGTGCCAGCAGCTTCCAGCTAGCAGGAGAGACCCAGTACTTC.

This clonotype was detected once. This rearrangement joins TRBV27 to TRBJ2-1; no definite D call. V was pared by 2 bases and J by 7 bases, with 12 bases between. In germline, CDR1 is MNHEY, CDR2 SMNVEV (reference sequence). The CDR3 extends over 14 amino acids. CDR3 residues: CASSLLSGRNEQFF. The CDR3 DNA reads TGTGCCAGCAGTTTACTTTCAGGAAGGAATGAGCAGTTCTTC.

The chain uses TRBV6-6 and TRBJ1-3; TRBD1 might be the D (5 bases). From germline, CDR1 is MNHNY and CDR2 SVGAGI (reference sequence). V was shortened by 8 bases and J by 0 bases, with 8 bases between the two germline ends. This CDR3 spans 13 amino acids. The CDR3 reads CASLTGSGNTIYF. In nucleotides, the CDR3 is TGTGCCAGCCTTACAGGCTCTGGAAACACCATATATTTT.

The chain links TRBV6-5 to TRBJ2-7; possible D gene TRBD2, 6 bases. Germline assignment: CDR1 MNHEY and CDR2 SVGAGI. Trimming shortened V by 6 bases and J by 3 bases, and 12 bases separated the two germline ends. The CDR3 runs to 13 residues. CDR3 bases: TGTGCCAGCAGGCCGGGAGCCCGCTACGAGCAGTACTTC. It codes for CASRPGARYEQYF.

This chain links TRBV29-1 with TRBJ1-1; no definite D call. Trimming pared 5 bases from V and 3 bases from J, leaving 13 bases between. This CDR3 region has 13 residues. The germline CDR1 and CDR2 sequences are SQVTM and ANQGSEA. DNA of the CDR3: TGCAGCGTTCAGTCCCCGGGCCACACTGAAGCTTTCTTT. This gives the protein CSVQSPGHTEAFF.

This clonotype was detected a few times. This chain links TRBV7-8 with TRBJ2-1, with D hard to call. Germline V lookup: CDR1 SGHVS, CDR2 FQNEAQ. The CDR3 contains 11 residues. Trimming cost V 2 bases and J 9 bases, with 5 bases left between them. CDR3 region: CASSLFAEQFF. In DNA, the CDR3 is TGTGCCAGCAGCTTATTTGCTGAGCAGTTCTTC.

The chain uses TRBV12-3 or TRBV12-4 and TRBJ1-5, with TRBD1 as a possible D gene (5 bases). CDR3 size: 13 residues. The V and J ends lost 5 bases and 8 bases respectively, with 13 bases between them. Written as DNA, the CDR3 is TGTGCCAGCAGTCCGGGGGGATCAAAGCCCCAGCATTTT. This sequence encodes CASSPGGSKPQHF.

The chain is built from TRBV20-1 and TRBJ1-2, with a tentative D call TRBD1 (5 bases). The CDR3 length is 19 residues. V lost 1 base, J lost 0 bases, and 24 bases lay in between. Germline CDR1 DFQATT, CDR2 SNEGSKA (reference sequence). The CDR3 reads CSARGGPTGTLEANYGYTF. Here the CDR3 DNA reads TGCAGTGCTAGAGGTGGCCCCACGGGGACTCTAGAGGCTAACTATGGCTACACCTTC.

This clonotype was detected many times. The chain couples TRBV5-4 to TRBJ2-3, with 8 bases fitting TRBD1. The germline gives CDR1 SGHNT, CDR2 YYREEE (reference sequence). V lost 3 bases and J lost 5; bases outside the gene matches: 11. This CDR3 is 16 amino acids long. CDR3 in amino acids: CASSSSSGGFEDTQYF. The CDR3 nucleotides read TGTGCCAGCAGCTCTTCGTCAGGGGGCTTTGAAGATACGCAGTATTTT.

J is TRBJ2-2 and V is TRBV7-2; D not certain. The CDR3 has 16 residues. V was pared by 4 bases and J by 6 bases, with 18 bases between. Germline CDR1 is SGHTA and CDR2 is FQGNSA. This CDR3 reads CASSSLPNGVAGELFF. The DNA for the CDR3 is TGTGCCAGCAGCTCGCTTCCCAACGGAGTGGCCGGGGAGCTGTTTTTT.

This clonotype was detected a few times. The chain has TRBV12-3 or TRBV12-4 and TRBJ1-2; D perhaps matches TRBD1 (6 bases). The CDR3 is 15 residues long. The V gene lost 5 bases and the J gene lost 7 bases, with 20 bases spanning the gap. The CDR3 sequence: CASSPPRDTVSGYTF. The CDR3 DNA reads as TGTGCCAGCAGTCCGCCCCGGGACACCGTATCTGGCTACACCTTC.

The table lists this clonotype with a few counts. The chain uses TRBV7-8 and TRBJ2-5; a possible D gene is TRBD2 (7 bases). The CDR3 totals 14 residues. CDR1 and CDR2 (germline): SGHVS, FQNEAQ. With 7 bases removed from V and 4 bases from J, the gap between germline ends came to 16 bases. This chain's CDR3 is CASILGGGPETQYF. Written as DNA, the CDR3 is TGTGCCAGCATCCTGGGGGGGGGCCCAGAGACCCAGTACTTC.

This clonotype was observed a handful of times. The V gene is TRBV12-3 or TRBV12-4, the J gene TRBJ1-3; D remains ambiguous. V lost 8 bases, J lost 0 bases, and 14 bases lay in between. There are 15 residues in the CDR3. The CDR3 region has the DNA TGTGCCAGCGACTTAAGGGAAGACTCTGGAAACACCATATATTTT. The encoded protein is CASDLREDSGNTIYF.

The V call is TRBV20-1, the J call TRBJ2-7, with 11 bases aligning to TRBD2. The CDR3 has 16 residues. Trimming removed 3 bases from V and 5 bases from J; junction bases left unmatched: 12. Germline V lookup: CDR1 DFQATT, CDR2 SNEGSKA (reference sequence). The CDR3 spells CSARGGASGRPHEQYF. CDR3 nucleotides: TGCAGTGCTAGGGGAGGCGCTAGCGGGAGGCCCCACGAGCAGTACTTC.

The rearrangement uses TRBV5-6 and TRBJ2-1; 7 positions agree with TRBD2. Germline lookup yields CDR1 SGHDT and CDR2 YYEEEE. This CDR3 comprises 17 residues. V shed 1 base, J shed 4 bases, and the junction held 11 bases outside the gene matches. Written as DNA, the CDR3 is TGTGCCAGCAGCTTGACCAAAGGACTAGAGCGGTACAATGAGCAGTTCTTC. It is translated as CASSLTKGLERYNEQFF.

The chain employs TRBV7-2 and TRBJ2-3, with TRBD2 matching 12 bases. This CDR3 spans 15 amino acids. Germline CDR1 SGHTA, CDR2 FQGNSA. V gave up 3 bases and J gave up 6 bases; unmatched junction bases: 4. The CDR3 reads CASSLASGGADTQYF. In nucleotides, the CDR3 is TGTGCCAGCAGCTTGGCTAGCGGGGGGGCGGATACGCAGTATTTT.

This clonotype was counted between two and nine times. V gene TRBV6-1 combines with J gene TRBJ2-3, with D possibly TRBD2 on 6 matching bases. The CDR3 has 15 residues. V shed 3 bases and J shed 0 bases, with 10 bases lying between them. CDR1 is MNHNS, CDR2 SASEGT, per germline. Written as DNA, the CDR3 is TGTGCCAGCAGTGATCCCGCGGGGAGCACAGATACGCAGTATTTT. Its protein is CASSDPAGSTDTQYF.